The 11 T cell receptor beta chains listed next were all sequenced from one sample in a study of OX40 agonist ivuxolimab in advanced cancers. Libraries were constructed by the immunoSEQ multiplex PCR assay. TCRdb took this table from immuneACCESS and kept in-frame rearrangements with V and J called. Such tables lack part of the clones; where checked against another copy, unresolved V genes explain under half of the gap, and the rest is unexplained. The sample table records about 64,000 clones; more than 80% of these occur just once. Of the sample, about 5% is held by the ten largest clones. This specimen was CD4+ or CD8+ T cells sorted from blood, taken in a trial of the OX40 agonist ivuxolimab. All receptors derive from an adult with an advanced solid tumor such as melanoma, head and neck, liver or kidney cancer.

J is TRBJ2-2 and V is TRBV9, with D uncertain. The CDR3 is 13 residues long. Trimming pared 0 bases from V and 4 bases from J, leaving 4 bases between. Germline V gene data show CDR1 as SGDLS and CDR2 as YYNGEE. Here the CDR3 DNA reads TGTGCCAGCAGCGTAGTTGCCACCGGGGAGCTGTTTTTT. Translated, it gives CASSVVATGELFF. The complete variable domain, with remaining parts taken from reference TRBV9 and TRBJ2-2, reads DSGVTQTPKHLITATGQRVTLRCSPRSGDLSVYWYQQSLDQGLQFLIQYYNGEERAKGNILERFSAQQFPDLHSELNLSSLELGDSALYFCASSVVATGELFFGEGSRLTVL.

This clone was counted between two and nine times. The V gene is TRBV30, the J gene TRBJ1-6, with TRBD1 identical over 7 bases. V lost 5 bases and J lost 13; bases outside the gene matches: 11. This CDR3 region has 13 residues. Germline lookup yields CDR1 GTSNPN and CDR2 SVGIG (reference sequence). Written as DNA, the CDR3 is TGTGCCTGGCGGGGGACAGCCGCAGGTCCCCTCCACTTT. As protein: CAWRGTAAGPLHF.

As DNA, the CDR3 is TGTGCCAGCAGTTTTCCACAGGGAATTAATGGCTACACCTTC. It codes for CASSFPQGINGYTF. The chain links TRBV28 to TRBJ1-2, with a weak D call TRBD1 (6 bases). CDR3 size: 14 residues. V shed 3 bases and J shed 6 bases, with 14 bases lying between them. Germline V gives CDR1 MDHEN, CDR2 SYDVKM.

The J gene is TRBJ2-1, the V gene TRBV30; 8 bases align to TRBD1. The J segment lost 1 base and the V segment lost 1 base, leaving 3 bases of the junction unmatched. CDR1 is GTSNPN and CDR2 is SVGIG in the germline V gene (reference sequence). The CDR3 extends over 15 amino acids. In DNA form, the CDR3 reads TGTGCCTGGAGTGGCGGACAGGGATCCTACAATGAGCAGTTCTTC. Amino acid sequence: CAWSGGQGSYNEQFF.

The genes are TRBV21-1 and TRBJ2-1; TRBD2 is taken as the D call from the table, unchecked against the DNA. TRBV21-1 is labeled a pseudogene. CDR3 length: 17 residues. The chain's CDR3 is CASSKDQGRVSYNEQFF. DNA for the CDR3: TGTGCCAGCAGCAAAGATCAGGGGAGGGTCTCCTACAATGAGCAGTTCTTC.

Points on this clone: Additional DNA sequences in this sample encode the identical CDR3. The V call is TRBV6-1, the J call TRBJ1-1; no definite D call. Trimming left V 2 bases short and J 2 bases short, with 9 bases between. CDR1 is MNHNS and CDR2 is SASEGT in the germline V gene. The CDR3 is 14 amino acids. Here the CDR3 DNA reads TGTGCCAGCAGTGAAAGGACGGGAAACACTGAAGCTTTCTTT. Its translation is CASSERTGNTEAFF.

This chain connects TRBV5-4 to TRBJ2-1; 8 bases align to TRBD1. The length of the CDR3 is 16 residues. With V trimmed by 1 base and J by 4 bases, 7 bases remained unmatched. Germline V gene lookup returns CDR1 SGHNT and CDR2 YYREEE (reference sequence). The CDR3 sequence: CASSLFQGARYNEQFF. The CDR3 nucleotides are TGTGCCAGCAGCTTGTTCCAGGGGGCTAGGTACAATGAGCAGTTCTTC.

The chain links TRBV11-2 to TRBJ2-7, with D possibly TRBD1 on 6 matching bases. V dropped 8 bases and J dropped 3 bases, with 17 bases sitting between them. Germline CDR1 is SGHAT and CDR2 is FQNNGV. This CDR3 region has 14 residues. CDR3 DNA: TGTGCCAGCCTCGGGCAGGGGTCCTACTACGAGCAGTACTTC. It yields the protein CASLGQGSYYEQYF.

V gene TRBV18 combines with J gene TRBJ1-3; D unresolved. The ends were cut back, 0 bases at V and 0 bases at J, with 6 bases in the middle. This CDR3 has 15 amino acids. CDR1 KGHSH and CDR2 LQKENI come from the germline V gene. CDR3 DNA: TGTGCCAGCTCACCACCGACGGGCTCTGGAAACACCATATATTTT. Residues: CASSPPTGSGNTIYF.

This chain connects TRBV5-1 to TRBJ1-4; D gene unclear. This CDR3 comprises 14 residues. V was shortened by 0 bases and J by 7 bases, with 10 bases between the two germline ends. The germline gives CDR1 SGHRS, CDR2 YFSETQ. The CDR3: CASSLGSEGEKLFF. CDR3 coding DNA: TGCGCCAGCAGCTTGGGCAGCGAGGGTGAAAAACTGTTTTTT.

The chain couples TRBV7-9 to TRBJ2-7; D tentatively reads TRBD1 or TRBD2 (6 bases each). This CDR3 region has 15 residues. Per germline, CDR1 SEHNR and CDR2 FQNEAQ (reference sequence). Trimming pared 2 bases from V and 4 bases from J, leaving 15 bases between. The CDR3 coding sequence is TGTGCCAGCAGCTTAAAAGGAGGGGGGAAGTACGAGCAGTACTTC. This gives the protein CASSLKGGGKYEQYF.